The following is a TCR beta chain sequence with its context. As yet, its antigen is unknown. The sample originates from a study of T cell responses to AZD1222 COVID-19 vaccine. Profiled with immunoSEQ multiplex PCR; TCRdb holds only in-frame clones, not every one. This repertoire shows some 140,000 clones, roughly 80% found once; its top ten account for about 4%. V lost 5 bases to trimming and J lost 9 bases; unmatched junction nucleotides: 8. CDR3 size: 15 residues. Germline V gives CDR1 SGHDN, CDR2 FVKESK. Whole-study findings and limits: Without day 14 samples, only post-peak T cell repertoires were studied. Baseline seropositives among AZD1222 recipients totaled only 5 to 7. CD4 TCRs linked to vaccination spanned spike, dominating at 160-218 and 743-854.

The sequencing here drew on peripheral blood, taken on day 0 of AZD1222 vaccination. The chain carries TRBV14 and TRBJ1-6, with 9 bases lining up with TRBD1. The clonotype originates from an adult in good health. The chain's CDR3 is CASSYGQGLGSPLHF. The CDR3 coding sequence is TGTGCCAGCAGCTACGGACAGGGGTTAGGTTCACCCCTCCACTTT.